The present T cell receptor beta chain was sequenced within a study of patients and donors after allogeneic stem cell transplantation. Trimming stripped 5 bases from V and 0 bases from J, with 23 bases between. Germline CDR1 reads MGHDK; CDR2 reads SYGVNS. The CDR3 is 19 amino acids. This clonotype appeared a few times. TCRdb re-analysed the RT-PCR reads in MiXCR, keeping a single row per CDR3 protein. The repertoire holds approximately 150,000 distinct CDR3 sequences, with approximately 37% as singletons. The receptor was isolated from a human donor who was either an allogeneic HSCT recipient or a stem cell or donor lymphocyte infusion donor (not recorded which). It is not recorded whose cells these are; they may come from a transplant donor. Sequencing used blood, either unsorted or a sorted T cell fraction (not recorded which). The chain joins TRBV25-1 to TRBJ1-3; TRBD1 might be the D (5 bases). The CDR3 spells CASSTRGRDLSGSGNTIYF. CDR3 nucleotide sequence: TGTGCCAGCAGTACCCGAGGCAGGGATCTGTCTGGCTCTGGAAACACCATATATTTT.